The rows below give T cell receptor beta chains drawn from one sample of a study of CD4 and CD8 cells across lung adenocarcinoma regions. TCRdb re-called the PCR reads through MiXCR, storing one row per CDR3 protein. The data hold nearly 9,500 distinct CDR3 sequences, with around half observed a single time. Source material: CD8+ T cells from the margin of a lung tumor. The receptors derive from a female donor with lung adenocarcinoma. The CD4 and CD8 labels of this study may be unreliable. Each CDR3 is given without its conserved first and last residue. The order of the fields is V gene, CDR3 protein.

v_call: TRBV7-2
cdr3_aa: ASSTMGEQF

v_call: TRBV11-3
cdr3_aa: ASVEVSEQF

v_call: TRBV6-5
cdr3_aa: ASSSRDTEAF

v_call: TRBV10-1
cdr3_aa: ASKVRQDPETQY

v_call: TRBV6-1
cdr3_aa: ATKVPGGANILY

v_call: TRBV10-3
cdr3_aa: AGLGGGDEEIQY

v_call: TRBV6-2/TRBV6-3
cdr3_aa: ASREARDQDTQY

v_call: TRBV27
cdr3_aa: ASSLRDRGTYEQY

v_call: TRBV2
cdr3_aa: ASEGLAGIGELF

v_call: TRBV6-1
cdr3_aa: ASTRFYEQY

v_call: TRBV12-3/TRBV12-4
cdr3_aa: ASRRGQEGEAF

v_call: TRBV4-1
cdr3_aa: ASSLAVGEKLF

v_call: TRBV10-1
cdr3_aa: ASSEGGVETQY

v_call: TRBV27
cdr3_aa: AGRAPETQY

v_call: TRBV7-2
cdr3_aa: ASSSVKNIQY

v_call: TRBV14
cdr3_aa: ASSQLQGPGNTIY

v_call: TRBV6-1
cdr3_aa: ASTAPQGSSLGRVPSGANVQN

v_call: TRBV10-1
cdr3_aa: AGKGGQDPETQY

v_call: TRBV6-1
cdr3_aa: ASDETGKKNQPQH

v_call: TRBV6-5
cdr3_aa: ASSSNRQPEAF

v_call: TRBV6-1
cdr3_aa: ASSESTGGKDTQY

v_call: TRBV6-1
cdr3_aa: ASTESQGRSGANVLT

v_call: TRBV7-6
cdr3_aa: ASSPPFGRGEGETQY

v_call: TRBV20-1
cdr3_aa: SARDQRGRADNEQY

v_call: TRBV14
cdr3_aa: ASSQVQSSYNEQF

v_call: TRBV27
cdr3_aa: ASSRGASGNNEQF

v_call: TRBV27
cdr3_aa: ASRGRDEETQY

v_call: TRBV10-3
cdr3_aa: CGGVGSRDQEIQY

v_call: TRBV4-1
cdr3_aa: ASSQVSAGDYGYT

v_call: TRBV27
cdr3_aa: ASGGLVQEIQY

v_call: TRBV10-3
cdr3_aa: AGRVGGPHPDTQY

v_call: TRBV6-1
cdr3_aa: ASSAQGFQETQY

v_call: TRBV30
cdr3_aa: ASSPGTLAKNIQY

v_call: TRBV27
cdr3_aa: ASGRGLAGGQDTQY

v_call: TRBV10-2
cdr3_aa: ASSGTAGQETQY

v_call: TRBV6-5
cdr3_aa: ASSHQTSGAETQY

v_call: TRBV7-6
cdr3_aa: ASSLAAGRPTDTQY

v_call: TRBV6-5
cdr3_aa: ASSSPSGGLETQY

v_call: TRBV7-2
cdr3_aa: ASSWGCGPDTQY

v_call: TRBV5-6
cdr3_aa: ASSLEAGGSYNEQF